This T cell receptor beta chain came from a study of CD4 and CD8 cells across lung adenocarcinoma regions. V gave up 2 bases and J gave up 2 bases; unmatched junction bases: 4. CDR3 size: 15 residues. Germline V gives CDR1 SGDLS, CDR2 YYNGEE. TCRdb itself ran the PCR reads through MiXCR, one entry per CDR3 protein. Of 20,000 or so distinct CDR3 sequences detected, 50% appear once; the ten largest clones hold 34%. This clonotype occurred a few times. Donors had localized lung adenocarcinoma, a non-small cell lung cancer. The V call is TRBV9, the J call TRBJ2-5; 9 bases fit TRBD1. This sequence originates from a male donor with lung adenocarcinoma. The CD4 and CD8 labels of this study may be unreliable. Sequencing input: CD8+ T cells from the margin of a lung tumor. CDR3 nucleotides: TGTGCCAGCAGCGTCCAGGGGACAGGGCAAGAGACCCAGTACTTC. This encodes CASSVQGTGQETQYF.